The 24 T cell receptor beta chains reported below all come from one sample, sequenced in a study of T-cell memory formation after mild COVID-19. Via MiXCR, TCRdb re-called the 5' RACE reads, giving one row per CDR3 protein. The table includes 350,000 to 500,000 distinct CDR3 sequences, more than 20% detected once. The sample was PBMCs or a T cell subset sorted from them (not recorded which). The receptors come from an adult woman who had mild COVID-19 (a few samples of this study predate the infection). Cell type and time point are not known.

The chain links TRBV24-1 to TRBJ2-2; unclear D gene. The CDR3 covers 13 residues. Germline CDR1 reads KGHDR; CDR2 reads SFDVKD. V was cut by 3 bases and J by 0 bases, with 1 base left in between. The DNA for the CDR3 is TGTGCCACCAGTGATCCGAACACCGGGGAGCTGTTTTTT. Translating gives CATSDPNTGELFF.

This clonotype showed up just a few times. The chain links TRBV4-3 to TRBJ2-1; no definite D call. The ends were cut back, 0 bases at V and 7 bases at J, with 16 bases in the middle. The CDR3 is 16 amino acids. CDR1 is LGHNA and CDR2 is YSLEER in the germline V gene. The CDR3 sequence: CASSQDPASRLNEQFF. The CDR3 region has the DNA TGCGCCAGCAGCCAAGATCCGGCGTCCCGACTTAATGAGCAGTTCTTC.

In its sample, this clonotype was seen many times. This sequence joins TRBV10-3 and TRBJ2-5; 9 bases line up with TRBD2. Trimming took 0 bases from V and 5 from J; bases not matched to a gene: 10. CDR3 length: 17 amino acids. Germline values: CDR1 ENHRY, CDR2 SYGVKD. Here the CDR3 reads CAISESPAGGPSETQYF. Written as DNA, the CDR3 is TGTGCCATCAGTGAGTCGCCGGCGGGAGGGCCCTCGGAGACCCAGTACTTC.

This chain uses TRBV15 with TRBJ2-2; 11 positions agree with TRBD1. The junction had 4 bases not matched to a gene; V was cut back by 3 bases and J by 7 bases. CDR3 length equals 15 residues. Germline V gives CDR1 LNHNV, CDR2 YYDKDF (reference sequence). CDR3 coding DNA: TGTGCCACCAGCAGGGGGACAGGGGGAATCGGGGAGCTGTTTTTT. Protein: CATSRGTGGIGELFF.

A few counts support this clonotype. The V and J genes are TRBV9 and TRBJ2-1, with a possible D match to TRBD2 (7 bases). Trimming took off 4 bases at V and 10 bases at J, with 21 bases between the two ends. The length of the CDR3 is 15 residues. Per the germline V gene, CDR1 is SGDLS and CDR2 is YYNGEE. The CDR3 is CASSSAGGAIGEQFF. CDR3 DNA sequence: TGTGCCAGCAGCTCCGCTGGGGGGGCGATTGGGGAGCAGTTCTTC.

The sample holds a few counts of this clonotype. The V gene is TRBV5-1, the J gene TRBJ1-1; 9 bases line up with TRBD1. Germline-derived CDR1 and CDR2 are SGHRS and YFSETQ. This CDR3 spans 19 amino acids. The V gene end was trimmed by 0 bases and the J gene end by 3 bases; junction bases not matched to a gene: 15. CDR3 residues: CASSLATSRDRDWDTEAFF. In nucleotides, the CDR3 is TGCGCCAGCAGCTTGGCCACGTCCCGGGACAGGGACTGGGACACTGAAGCTTTCTTT. The whole variable domain, filled in from reference TRBV5-1 and TRBJ1-1, reads KAGVTQTPRYLIKTRGQQVTLSCSPISGHRSVSWYQQTPGQGLQFLFEYFSETQRNKGNFPGRFSGRQFSNSRSEMNVSTLELGDSALYLCASSLATSRDRDWDTEAFFGQGTRLTVV.

The chain is built from TRBV30 and TRBJ1-4, with TRBD1 matching 7 bases. The CDR3 is 14 amino acids. The V and J ends lost 0 bases and 4 bases, in that order; junction bases with no gene match: 2. CDR1 GTSNPN and CDR2 SVGIG come from the germline V gene (reference sequence). CDR3 protein: CAWSVWDSNEKLFF. The CDR3 DNA reads as TGTGCCTGGAGTGTATGGGACAGTAATGAAAAACTGTTTTTT.

This clonotype was detected only a few times. This chain links TRBV12-3 or TRBV12-4 with TRBJ2-1, with 7 positions matching TRBD2. This CDR3 spans 13 amino acids. Unmatched junction bases numbered 6, after V lost 5 bases and J lost 8 bases. In DNA, the CDR3 is TGTGCCAGCAGTCTCTCTAGCGGTGATGAGCAGTTCTTC. Its protein product is CASSLSSGDEQFF.

This clonotype was found a few times. The V gene is TRBV4-3, the J gene TRBJ2-5; TRBD1 might be the D (5 bases). The germline CDR1 and CDR2 sequences are LGHNA and YSLEER. V lost 3 bases, J lost 5 bases, and 16 bases lay in between. CDR3 length: 15 amino acids. In DNA, the CDR3 is TGCGCCAGCAGCCATTCCCAGGGTCGTATGGAGACCCAGTACTTC. This encodes CASSHSQGRMETQYF.

The sample holds a few counts of this clonotype. This chain joins TRBV5-8 and TRBJ2-1; 9 nucleotides match TRBD1. Germline assignment: CDR1 SGHTS and CDR2 YDEGEE. This CDR3 has 16 amino acids. After removal of 0 bases from V and 6 bases from J, the junction contained 7 bases not matched to a gene. CDR3 sequence (DNA): TGTGCCAGCAGCTTGGCTGTGTTGGACAGGGGCAATGAGCAGTTCTTC. The encoded protein is CASSLAVLDRGNEQFF.

There are a few counts of this clonotype. The chain recombines TRBV20-1 with TRBJ2-3; 14 bases fit TRBD2. From germline, CDR1 is DFQATT and CDR2 SNEGSKA (reference sequence). There are 18 residues in the CDR3. Unmatched junction bases numbered 14, after V lost 6 bases and J lost 3 bases. CDR3 protein: CSASPTSGGALRTDTQYF. The CDR3 DNA sequence: TGCAGTGCAAGCCCGACTAGCGGGGGGGCCCTGAGGACAGATACGCAGTATTTT.

The V gene is TRBV7-8, the J gene TRBJ1-1; possible D gene TRBD1, 5 bases. V lost 5 bases to trimming and J lost 3 bases, with 10 bases between them. The germline V gene encodes CDR1 SGHVS and CDR2 FQNEAQ. The CDR3 is made up of 13 amino acids. Written as DNA, the CDR3 is TGTGCCAGCAGCGCACAGGTGTACACTGAAGCTTTCTTT. Protein product: CASSAQVYTEAFF.

This clonotype was counted only a few times. This sequence joins TRBV20-1 and TRBJ2-5, with TRBD2 as a possible D gene (5 bases). Trimming left V 0 bases short and J 5 bases short, with 13 bases between. Germline V lookup: CDR1 DFQATT, CDR2 SNEGSKA (reference sequence). The CDR3 runs 14 residues. In DNA form, the CDR3 reads TGCAGTGCTAGAGACACCTTAGCGCGGGAGACCCAGTACTTC. Its translation: CSARDTLARETQYF.

The chain carries TRBV9 and TRBJ2-5; 7 bases match TRBD2. The V segment lost 6 bases and the J segment 4 bases; nucleotides outside the gene matches: 9. The CDR3 sequence is 14 residues long. Germline-derived CDR1 and CDR2 are SGDLS and YYNGEE. CDR3 amino acids: CASTSGADRETQYF. CDR3 bases: TGTGCCAGCACAAGCGGGGCGGATAGAGAGACCCAGTACTTC.

This clonotype occurred a few times. The chain recombines TRBV5-1 with TRBJ1-2; D remains ambiguous. Germline assignment: CDR1 SGHRS and CDR2 YFSETQ. The CDR3 is made up of 16 amino acids. Trimming removed 4 bases at V and 0 bases at J, with 16 bases between. The CDR3 here is CASSPTSVLANYGYTF. In nucleotides, the CDR3 is TGCGCCAGCAGCCCCACGTCCGTCCTGGCTAACTATGGCTACACCTTC.

The chain links TRBV20-1 to TRBJ2-3, with a possible D match to TRBD2 (6 bases). Germline V gene data show CDR1 as DFQATT and CDR2 as SNEGSKA (reference sequence). CDR3 length: 14 amino acids. V lost 3 bases and J lost 1, with 11 bases in between. This chain's CDR3 is CSARTRNRTDTQYF. CDR3 sequence (DNA): TGCAGTGCTAGGACTAGAAATCGCACAGATACGCAGTATTTT.

V gene TRBV11-2 combines with J gene TRBJ2-3, with D possibly TRBD2 on 6 matching bases. V lost 0 bases, J lost 6 bases, and 16 bases lay in between. The CDR3 has 16 residues. CDR1 is SGHAT and CDR2 is FQNNGV in the germline V gene. The CDR3 DNA reads as TGTGCCAGCAGCTTAGATGGGGGGAGGTCAGTGGATACGCAGTATTTT. Its protein product is CASSLDGGRSVDTQYF.

The sample holds many counts of this clonotype. The J gene is TRBJ2-5, the V gene TRBV6-2 or TRBV6-3; D remains ambiguous. CDR1 and CDR2 (germline): MNHEY, SVGEGT. CDR3 length equals 11 residues. V gave up 5 bases and J gave up 5 bases, with 6 bases separating them. The CDR3 sequence: CASSNGETQYF. The CDR3 region has the DNA TGTGCCAGCAGTAACGGGGAGACCCAGTACTTC.

This chain uses TRBV12-3 or TRBV12-4 with TRBJ1-6; the D gene is possibly TRBD1 (5 bases). V lost 2 bases and J lost 7, with 9 bases in between. This CDR3 is built from 14 residues. The CDR3 DNA reads as TGTGCCAGCAGTTTATCAGGGATCAATTCACCCCTCCACTTT. Translated: CASSLSGINSPLHF.

This clonotype was counted between two and nine times. The rearrangement uses TRBV7-2 and TRBJ2-7; D is unresolved. The V gene lost 1 base and the J gene lost 3 bases, with 7 bases spanning the gap. The CDR3 totals 13 residues. In germline, CDR1 is SGHTA, CDR2 FQGNSA. The CDR3 reads CASSLGFRYEQYF. In nucleotides, the CDR3 is TGTGCCAGCAGCTTAGGGTTTCGCTACGAGCAGTACTTC.

The rearrangement joins TRBV5-1 to TRBJ1-6; possibly TRBD1 for D (5 bases). CDR3 size: 19 residues. The germline V and J ends were trimmed by 0 bases and 0 bases, with 16 bases remaining between them. CDR1 is SGHRS and CDR2 is YFSETQ in the germline V gene. CDR3 DNA sequence: TGCGCCAGCAGCTTGGGTCTCCTTAGCGGGGCCTCCTATAATTCACCCCTCCACTTT. Its protein product is CASSLGLLSGASYNSPLHF.

The chain recombines TRBV20-1 with TRBJ2-3; possible D gene TRBD2, 7 bases. V was shortened by 0 bases and J by 6 bases, with 16 bases between the two germline ends. CDR3 size: 15 residues. Per the germline V gene, CDR1 is DFQATT and CDR2 is SNEGSKA (reference sequence). In DNA form, the CDR3 reads TGCAGTGCTAGAGATGGGGGCGGGAGAATGGATACGCAGTATTTT. Translation gives CSARDGGGRMDTQYF.

The chain recombines TRBV20-1 with TRBJ2-5; a possible D gene is TRBD1 (5 bases). V gave up 4 bases and J gave up 3 bases, with 12 bases separating them. Germline lookup yields CDR1 DFQATT and CDR2 SNEGSKA (reference sequence). CDR3 size: 13 residues. CDR3 sequence: CSATSTAKETQYF. The CDR3 coding sequence is TGCAGTGCTACCTCGACAGCCAAAGAGACCCAGTACTTC.

This clonotype was counted between two and nine times. The chain uses TRBV7-9 and TRBJ2-1; D remains unclear. The CDR3 runs to 13 residues. The V end lost 1 base, the J end lost 8 bases, and 9 bases lay between the germline ends. Germline V gene data show CDR1 as SEHNR and CDR2 as FQNEAQ (reference sequence). This CDR3 reads CASSLDFGDEQFF. The CDR3 region has the DNA TGTGCCAGCAGCTTAGATTTTGGCGATGAGCAGTTCTTC.